The 14 T cell receptor beta chains below were found in one sample sequenced in a study of radiation and T cells in renal cell carcinoma. Sequencing used immunoSEQ multiplex PCR; TCRdb keeps in-frame clones, though not all of them. The repertoire holds 140,000 to 150,000 clones, with 80% to 90% as singletons. Time point denoted: blood 4 weeks post-SBRT, at nephrectomy. Treatment given: 15 Gy SBRT to primary tumor, nephrectomy 4 weeks later. The sample consisted of blood, taken from a patient whose treatment included radiotherapy and nephrectomy. These receptors all come from a woman between 50 and 59 years old with renal cell carcinoma.

V gene TRBV19 combines with J gene TRBJ2-3; 7 nucleotides align to TRBD2. After removal of 1 base from V and 4 bases from J, the junction contained 2 bases not matched to a gene. CDR1 is LNHDA, CDR2 SQIVND, per germline (reference sequence). This CDR3 comprises 14 residues. This CDR3 is CASSIGGGADTQYF. The DNA for the CDR3 is TGTGCCAGTAGTATAGGTGGGGGGGCAGATACGCAGTATTTT.

V gene TRBV4-2 combines with J gene TRBJ1-5; D remains unclear. Germline lookup yields CDR1 LGHNA and CDR2 YNFKEQ. Trimming left V 0 bases short and J 11 bases short, with 14 bases between. The CDR3 extends over 14 amino acids. The CDR3 protein is CASSQEVGGMAQHF. The CDR3 region has the DNA TGTGCCAGCAGCCAAGAGGTCGGCGGAATGGCCCAGCATTTT.

The gene calls are TRBV7-3 and TRBJ2-5; the match to TRBD2 covers 7 bases. There are 16 residues in the CDR3. After removal of 2 bases from V and 6 bases from J, the junction contained 12 bases not matched to a gene. CDR1 is SGHTA and CDR2 is FQGTGA in the germline V gene. CDR3 DNA: TGTGCCAGCAGCTTATCGGGTGGCGGGAGTGGGAAGACCCAGTACTTC. Its protein is CASSLSGGGSGKTQYF.

A remark on this clone: In the same sample, other DNA sequences code for this CDR3. The chain carries TRBV9 and TRBJ1-1, with 11 bases aligning to TRBD1. The length of the CDR3 is 15 residues. Germline V gives CDR1 SGDLS, CDR2 YYNGEE. J gave up 1 base and V 3 bases, and 2 bases lay outside the gene matches. CDR3 amino acids: CASSAGQGGNTEAFF. The CDR3, as DNA: TGTGCCAGCAGCGCGGGACAGGGGGGGAACACTGAAGCTTTCTTT.

V usage is TRBV29-1 and J usage is TRBJ2-3, with 11 bases aligning to TRBD2. Germline CDR1 reads SQVTM; CDR2 reads ANQGSEA. The CDR3 spans 19 residues. With V trimmed by 1 base and J by 3 bases, 15 bases remained unmatched. CDR3 protein: CSVEVPRTSGYHPTDTQYF. The CDR3 DNA is TGCAGCGTTGAAGTTCCTCGGACTAGCGGGTATCATCCTACAGATACGCAGTATTTT.

J is TRBJ2-4 and V is TRBV13, with D hard to call. V lost 5 bases and J 0 bases, leaving 11 bases between the germline ends. Germline assignment: CDR1 PRHDT and CDR2 FYEKMQ (reference sequence). The CDR3 is 15 amino acids. The CDR3 loop reads CASSPPSLAKNIQYF. Written as DNA, the CDR3 is TGTGCCAGCAGCCCCCCCTCCCTAGCCAAAAACATTCAGTACTTC.

This clone was recorded once. The chain joins TRBV9 to TRBJ1-6, with D possibly TRBD1 on 6 matching bases. V lost 4 bases to trimming and J lost 3 bases, with 11 bases between them. CDR3 length: 15 amino acids. Germline CDR1 is SGDLS and CDR2 is YYNGEE. Here the CDR3 reads CASSPQGGYNSPLHF. The CDR3 DNA is TGTGCCAGCAGCCCCCAAGGGGGCTATAATTCACCCCTCCACTTT.

V and J are TRBV9 and TRBJ2-4; 8 positions match TRBD2. Germline-derived CDR1 and CDR2 are SGDLS and YYNGEE. V was clipped by 0 bases and J by 7 bases; unmatched bases: 9. The CDR3 length is 16 residues. CDR3 bases: TGTGCCAGCAGCGTAGGGGGTGGACTAGCTGGGAACATTCAGTACTTC. Residues: CASSVGGGLAGNIQYF.

The V and J genes are TRBV28 and TRBJ1-5, with 10 bases identical to TRBD1. J lost 4 bases, V lost 5 bases, and 5 bases had no gene match. Germline loops: CDR1 MDHEN, CDR2 SYDVKM. CDR3 length: 15 residues. For the CDR3, the DNA is TGTGCCAGCAGTCCCGGACAGGGGGTTAATCAGCCCCAGCATTTT. Protein: CASSPGQGVNQPQHF.

V gene TRBV20-1 combines with J gene TRBJ2-5, with unresolved D. The germline V gene has CDR1 DFQATT and CDR2 SNEGSKA (reference sequence). The germline V and J ends were trimmed by 2 bases and 2 bases, with 0 bases remaining between them. CDR3 size: 10 residues. CDR3 in DNA: TGCAGTGCTAGACAAGAGACCCAGTACTTC. Translating gives CSARQETQYF.

The V call is TRBV28, the J call TRBJ2-2; D ambiguous. V lost 5 bases, J lost 5 bases, and 3 bases lay in between. Germline assignment: CDR1 MDHEN and CDR2 SYDVKM. The CDR3 is made up of 11 amino acids. The CDR3 sequence: CASSSTGELFF. CDR3 nucleotide sequence: TGTGCCAGCAGTAGTACCGGGGAGCTGTTTTTT.

This clone occurred many times. The V call is TRBV21-1, the J call TRBJ1-5; the table's D call TRBD1 went unverified against the DNA. TRBV21-1 represents a pseudogene. This CDR3 region has 15 residues. The CDR3 reads CASSTDRGQEQPQHF. CDR3 in DNA: TGTGCCAGCAGCACGGACAGGGGGCAAGAGCAGCCCCAGCATTTT.

This clone came up once. The chain employs TRBV5-6 and TRBJ2-3; D possibly corresponds to TRBD1 (6 bases). The CDR3 length is 15 residues. Trimming removed 1 base at V and 0 bases at J, with 9 bases between. Germline CDR1 is SGHDT and CDR2 is YYEEEE. The CDR3 protein is CASSLITGSTDTQYF. CDR3 DNA sequence: TGTGCCAGCAGCTTGATCACAGGGAGCACAGATACGCAGTATTTT.

The chain recombines TRBV12-5 with TRBJ2-2, with D perhaps matching TRBD2 (5 bases). This CDR3 contains 15 residues. The germline gives CDR1 LGHNT, CDR2 FRNRAP. Trimming pared 3 bases from V and 8 bases from J, leaving 16 bases between. CDR3 protein: CASGLGIRGQGELFF. The DNA for the CDR3 is TGTGCTAGTGGTTTAGGAATCCGGGGTCAGGGGGAGCTGTTTTTT.